The 28 T cell receptor beta chains reported below all come from one sample, sequenced in a study of T cells in Graves' hyperthyroidism and ophthalmopathy. Amplified regions were TCR beta CDR3 sequences from RNA transcripts. The HTBI set primed first-round TCR CDR3 RT-PCR. TCRdb re-called the multiplex PCR reads with MiXCR, one entry per CDR3 protein. The sample yields around 800,000 distinct CDR3 sequences, 38% seen once. Sample: blood. The receptors derive from a man aged 18 to 35 with Graves' hyperthyroidism.

J is TRBJ2-5 and V is TRBV20-1; TRBD2 matches 7 bases. From germline, CDR1 is DFQATT and CDR2 SNEGSKA (reference sequence). The CDR3 contains 16 residues. Trimming took 3 bases from V and 4 from J; bases not matched to a gene: 14. The CDR3 nucleotides read TGCAGTGCTAGGGTCAGCGGGATTCAGGTGGGAGAGACCCAGTACTTC. It yields the protein CSARVSGIQVGETQYF.

Comments on this clonotype: Given a much more abundant clone one base away, this may be a read error. This rearrangement joins TRBV2 to TRBJ1-1; a weak D match, TRBD1 (6 bases). This CDR3 is 13 amino acids long. The germline V and J ends were trimmed by 3 bases and 7 bases, with 12 bases remaining between them. Germline assignment: CDR1 SNHLY and CDR2 FYNNEI. Here the CDR3 reads CASSDSGAVEAFF. The CDR3 DNA follows: TGTGCCAGCAGTGATTCAGGGGCCGTTGAAGCTTTCTTT.

About this clonotype itself: Given a much more abundant clone one base away, this may be a read error. No conserved phenylalanine or tryptophan ends this CDR3, so it is likely a read error. The rearrangement uses TRBV12-3 or TRBV12-4 and TRBJ1-2; possible D gene TRBD1, 6 bases. The CDR3 spans 13 residues. V shed 7 bases and J shed 5 bases, with 14 bases lying between them. CDR3 bases: TGTGCCAGCACATTGAGGGGGGTTTATGGCTACACCCTC. The encoded protein is CASTLRGVYGYTL.

In the case of this clonotype: A read error is possible here, since a much larger clone lies one base away. V is TRBV7-8 and J is TRBJ2-5, with D perhaps TRBD2 (6 bases). This CDR3 contains 14 residues. Germline V CDR1 and CDR2: SGHVS, FQNEAQ. The DNA for the CDR3 is TGTGCCAGCAGCTTGCGGGATCAGCAAGAGACCCGGTACTTC. This encodes CASSLRDQQETRYF.

A few counts support this clonotype. The genes are TRBV15 and TRBJ2-7; 9 positions match TRBD2. Trimming at V came to 8 bases and at J to 2 bases, leaving 7 bases not matched to a gene. CDR1 and CDR2 (germline): LNHNV, YYDKDF (reference sequence). This CDR3 spans 14 amino acids. This CDR3 is CATSETSGTYEQYF. CDR3 DNA: TGTGCCACCTCCGAGACTAGCGGAACCTACGAGCAGTACTTC.

This clonotype was found many times. The chain carries TRBV24-1 and TRBJ2-7, with D possibly called TRBD1 or TRBD2 (5 bases each). The CDR3 length is 11 residues. The germline V and J ends were trimmed by 5 bases and 5 bases, with 6 bases remaining between them. Germline V CDR1 and CDR2: KGHDR, SFDVKD. As DNA, the CDR3 is TGTGCCACCAGTGGGGGGAACGAGCAGTACTTC. Its translation: CATSGGNEQYF.

This sequence joins TRBV10-3 and TRBJ1-2; 8 bases are a match to TRBD1. Germline loops: CDR1 ENHRY, CDR2 SYGVKD. The CDR3 consists of 10 residues. V shed 7 bases, J shed 12 bases, and the junction held 4 bases outside the gene matches. CDR3 DNA: TGTGCCATCAAAGGACAGGGAGACACCTTC. Translating it yields CAIKGQGDTF.

The rearrangement joins TRBV4-3 to TRBJ1-4; TRBD1 might be the D (5 bases). This CDR3 region has 16 residues. Trimming pared 0 bases from V and 8 bases from J, leaving 16 bases between. Germline CDR1 reads LGHNA; CDR2 reads YSLEER. CDR3 coding DNA: TGCGCCAGCAGCCAAGATAGAGGGCAGGGACGGGAAAAACTGTTTTTT. This sequence encodes CASSQDRGQGREKLFF.

The CDR3 region has the DNA TGTGCCAGCAGTTACGGGGGGACAGGAACCTATGGCTACACCTTC. This encodes CASSYGGTGTYGYTF. The V call is TRBV6-5, the J call TRBJ1-2, with TRBD1 matching 8 bases. V shed 2 bases and J 4 bases; nucleotides not matched to a gene: 6. Germline CDR1 and CDR2: MNHEY and SVGAGI. The CDR3 length is 15 residues.

Concerning this clonotype itself: A read error may explain this, as a much larger clone is one base away. V usage is TRBV2 and J usage is TRBJ1-5, with TRBD1 as a possible D gene (5 bases). CDR3 length: 15 residues. Germline CDR1 SNHLY, CDR2 FYNNEI. CDR3 amino acids: CTSSGDDGSNQPQHF. The DNA of the CDR3 is TGTACCAGCAGTGGGGACGACGGGTCAAATCAGCCCCAGCATTTT.

Details on this clonotype: Relative to the germline gene, one junction end is altered; a read error may explain this. The V gene is TRBV6-1, the J gene TRBJ2-5; TRBD2 matches at 11 bases. This CDR3 comprises 16 residues. Germline CDR1 MNHNS, CDR2 SASEGT. This CDR3 is CASSERTLAGGETQYF. Here the CDR3 DNA reads TGTGCCAGCAGTGAACGGACTCTAGCGGGAGGAGAGACTCAGTACTTC.

This clonotype showed up many times. CDR3 loop: CASSEYGETQYF. CDR3 bases: TGTGCCAGCAGTGAATATGGAGAGACCCAGTACTTC. This chain links TRBV25-1 with TRBJ2-5; D not certain. Germline values: CDR1 MGHDK, CDR2 SYGVNS. This CDR3 has 12 residues. V was shortened by 0 bases and J by 4 bases, with 3 bases between the two germline ends.

This clonotype was recorded a few times. The chain has TRBV7-6 and TRBJ2-7; 11 nucleotides line up with TRBD2. The germline V gene encodes CDR1 SGHVS and CDR2 FNYEAQ. CDR3 length: 16 amino acids. V gave up 1 base and J gave up 4 bases; unmatched junction bases: 6. As DNA, the CDR3 is TGTGCCAGCAGCTTAGGAACTAGCGGGGGCTCGTACGAGCAGTACTTC. Translation: CASSLGTSGGSYEQYF.

This clonotype was observed at least ten times. The chain has TRBV25-1 and TRBJ2-5, with D perhaps given as TRBD1 or TRBD2 (6 bases each). Germline V gene lookup returns CDR1 MGHDK and CDR2 SYGVNS. The CDR3 extends over 15 amino acids. V was pared by 3 bases and J by 2 bases, with 13 bases between. Written as DNA, the CDR3 is TGTGCCAGCAGTGATAAGGGGGGTTGGCAAGAGACCCAGTACTTC. Its translation is CASSDKGGWQETQYF.

Regarding this clonotype: Without the conserved terminal phenylalanine or tryptophan, this CDR3 likely stems from a read error. V is TRBV6-9 and J is TRBJ1-1; D unclear. The CDR3 has 13 residues. The V and J ends lost 7 bases and 1 base respectively, with 10 bases between them. Germline-derived CDR1 and CDR2 are MNHGY and SVAAGI. CDR3 sequence reads: CASTEFRNTEAFL. The CDR3 nucleotides read TGTGCCAGCACCGAGTTCCGGAACACTGAAGCTTTCTTA.

This chain connects TRBV6-1 to TRBJ1-6; 11 bases fit TRBD1. The V and J ends lost 5 bases and 10 bases, in that order; junction bases with no gene match: 10. The CDR3 length is 16 residues. The germline V gene has CDR1 MNHNS and CDR2 SASEGT. The DNA of the CDR3 is TGTGCCAGCAGTCGCGACCCGGGACAGGGGGACTCACCCCTCCACTTT. It is translated as CASSRDPGQGDSPLHF.

The chain is built from TRBV5-4 and TRBJ2-7; 9 bases align to TRBD1. J gave up 7 bases and V 3 bases, and 8 bases lay outside the gene matches. There are 14 residues in the CDR3. Germline loops: CDR1 SGHNT, CDR2 YYREEE (reference sequence). The CDR3: CASSWGQGRGEQYF. The CDR3 DNA reads TGTGCCAGCAGCTGGGGACAGGGACGGGGTGAGCAGTACTTC.

This chain uses TRBV2 with TRBJ2-7; 10 bases map to TRBD2. The CDR3 totals 13 residues. V shed 7 bases, J shed 6 bases, and the junction held 6 bases outside the gene matches. CDR1 SNHLY and CDR2 FYNNEI come from the germline V gene. CDR3 sequence reads: CASKEREGREQYF. CDR3 DNA: TGTGCCAGCAAGGAGCGGGAGGGCCGCGAGCAGTACTTC.

The CDR3 is CAPWLGWYGYTF. CDR3 sequence (DNA): TGTGCCCCTTGGTTGGGTTGGTATGGCTACACCTTC. The chain combines TRBV7-6 with TRBJ1-2; D remains ambiguous. Germline values: CDR1 SGHVS, CDR2 FNYEAQ. The CDR3 totals 12 residues. V was clipped by 11 bases and J by 5 bases, with 15 bases between them.

The chain is built from TRBV7-3 and TRBJ2-7, with D hard to call. The CDR3 runs to 14 residues. Trimming removed 2 bases from V and 0 bases from J, with 8 bases in between. CDR1 and CDR2 (germline): SGHTA, FQGTGA. CDR3 nucleotides: TGTGCCAGCAGCTTACTGGAAGCCTCCTACGAGCAGTACTTC. This gives the protein CASSLLEASYEQYF.

With respect to this clonotype: The limits of the CDR3 on the DNA are not certain, so only TCRdb's listed CDR3 is given. The rearrangement uses TRBV7-2 and TRBJ1-2. The CDR3 adds up to 11 amino acids, both ends counted. Germline CDR1 SGHTA, CDR2 FQGNSA. The CDR3 loop reads CASSFAHGNTF.

The table lists this clonotype with a count of one. The genes are TRBV19 and TRBJ2-7, with D perhaps matching TRBD1 (6 bases). Germline V lookup: CDR1 LNHDA, CDR2 SQIVND (reference sequence). Trimming took off 2 bases at V and 0 bases at J, with 11 bases between the two ends. The CDR3 runs 15 residues. In DNA form, the CDR3 reads TGTGCCAGTAGTATAAGTGGACAGAACTCCTACGAGCAGTACTTC. Translation gives CASSISGQNSYEQYF.

The chain carries TRBV2 and TRBJ1-2; D perhaps matches TRBD1 (5 bases). Per germline, CDR1 SNHLY and CDR2 FYNNEI. The CDR3 runs 17 residues. V dropped 6 bases and J dropped 0 bases, with 20 bases sitting between them. CDR3 in DNA: TGTGCCAGCAGCCCTAGCCTGACGGGGCCTTCTAACTATGGCTACACCTTC. Its protein product is CASSPSLTGPSNYGYTF.

The chain combines TRBV20-1 with TRBJ2-3, with 8 bases that match TRBD1. Germline assignment: CDR1 DFQATT and CDR2 SNEGSKA (reference sequence). This CDR3 has 15 residues. V trimming: 5 bases; J trimming: 5 bases; junction bases outside the gene matches: 12. The CDR3 DNA sequence: TGCAGTGCTTATACTCCGGGACAGGCGGTAGATACGCAGTATTTT. Amino acids: CSAYTPGQAVDTQYF.

As concerns this clonotype: Relative to the germline gene, one junction end is altered; a read error may explain this. This rearrangement joins TRBV4-1 to TRBJ2-7; D might be TRBD1 (6 bases). The CDR3 is 15 amino acids. The germline CDR1 and CDR2 sequences are MGHRA and YSYEKL. CDR3 in amino acids: CASSEEGGITDEQYF. For the CDR3, the DNA is TGCGCCAGCAGCGAAGAAGGGGGTATCACTGACGAGCAGTACTTC.

At least ten counts were recorded for this clonotype. The V call is TRBV19, the J call TRBJ2-2; TRBD1 matches at 7 bases. This CDR3 spans 16 amino acids. Looked up from germline, CDR1 is LNHDA and CDR2 is SQIVND (reference sequence). J was trimmed by 7 bases and V by 7 bases; bases with no gene match: 15. CDR3 region: CASKVDREGTGGELFF. The CDR3 DNA reads as TGTGCCAGTAAAGTCGACAGGGAAGGAACTGGCGGGGAGCTGTTTTTT.

This clonotype was counted ten times or more. The V call is TRBV14, the J call TRBJ1-1; a weak D match, TRBD1 (5 bases). This CDR3 has 17 residues. Looked up from germline, CDR1 is SGHDN and CDR2 is FVKESK. Deletions cut 4 bases from V and 0 bases from J, with 18 bases between. This CDR3 is CASSLGRTRRLNTEAFF. CDR3 nucleotides: TGTGCCAGCAGCCTGGGGCGCACCCGGAGATTGAACACTGAAGCTTTCTTT.

The CDR3 bases are TGCGCCAGCAGCAACTTGGGCCGGACGACAGCCTACGAGCAGTACTTC. Protein product: CASSNLGRTTAYEQYF. The rearrangement joins TRBV5-1 to TRBJ2-7; D may be TRBD1 (5 bases). CDR1 is SGHRS and CDR2 is YFSETQ in the germline V gene. The CDR3 has 16 residues. Trimming removed 4 bases from V and 2 bases from J, with 19 bases in between.